This T cell receptor (beta chain) is from a study of radiotherapy plus CTLA-4 blockade in lung cancer. As for the study in general: Objective responses occurred in roughly 20% of patients; around 30% had disease control.

Study results and limitations: The best prediction of response reportedly came from early blood T cell clone dynamics, with interferon-beta. There was expansion of tumor-derived TCR clones in blood after radiotherapy plus ipilimumab.

Using immunoSEQ multiplex PCR, the repertoire was profiled, and TCRdb retains in-frame clones only, with some absent. This repertoire shows over 75,000 clones, about 83% found once; its top ten account for more than 0.75%. Patients in the study, people with chemo-refractory metastatic non-small-cell lung cancer, received focal radiation plus ipilimumab CTLA-4 blockade. On this clone: Its antigen remains unknown.

Germline CDR1 is SGHVS and CDR2 is FQNEAQ. CDR3 length equals 17 residues. The V end was cut by 1 base, the J end by 0 bases, with 12 bases between. The rearrangement joins TRBV7-8 to TRBJ2-2; D is perhaps TRBD2 (6 bases). This clonotype originated in a human donor with non-small cell lung cancer who had stable disease on radiotherapy plus ipilimumab. This sample comprised peripheral blood, obtained from a patient treated with radiotherapy plus ipilimumab. Here the CDR3 DNA reads TGTGCCAGCAGCTTAGGTGGCGGGACCGCGAACACCGGGGAGCTGTTTTTT. Protein: CASSLGGGTANTGELFF.